This TCR beta chain was sequenced during a study of beta chain features in type 1 diabetes. Study-level points and caveats: Possibly, sequencing cDNA over-represented cells that had high TCR expression levels.

Per the germline V gene, CDR1 is MGHRA and CDR2 is YSYEKL. Losses at the gene ends were 0 bases for V and 6 bases for J; bases not matched to a gene: 14. CDR3 length: 17 residues. On average, the one heparinised blood draw given by each donor was 90 to 150 mL. Researchers reported sorting CD4+ naive, central memory, regulatory and stem cell-like memory cells via CD45RO/CCR7/CD25/CD127/CD95/CD27. Turning to this clone: What it binds is not known.

Every isolated RNA sample was fully reverse transcribed, so sequencing captured expressed TCRB transcripts. Measured with immunoSEQ multiplex PCR; TCRdb has only the in-frame clones, and not every one. The profile covers about 900,000 clones, with under 20% appearing a single time and 0.02% to 0.025% taken by the ten largest. The sequenced sample consisted of naive CD4+ T cells from blood. This receptor was taken from a woman aged 18-35 years in good health. J is TRBJ2-7 and V is TRBV4-1; 7 bases match TRBD1. This CDR3 is CASSQDPRPQGRREQYF. As DNA, the CDR3 is TGCGCCAGCAGCCAAGACCCACGGCCACAGGGGCGGCGCGAGCAGTACTTC.